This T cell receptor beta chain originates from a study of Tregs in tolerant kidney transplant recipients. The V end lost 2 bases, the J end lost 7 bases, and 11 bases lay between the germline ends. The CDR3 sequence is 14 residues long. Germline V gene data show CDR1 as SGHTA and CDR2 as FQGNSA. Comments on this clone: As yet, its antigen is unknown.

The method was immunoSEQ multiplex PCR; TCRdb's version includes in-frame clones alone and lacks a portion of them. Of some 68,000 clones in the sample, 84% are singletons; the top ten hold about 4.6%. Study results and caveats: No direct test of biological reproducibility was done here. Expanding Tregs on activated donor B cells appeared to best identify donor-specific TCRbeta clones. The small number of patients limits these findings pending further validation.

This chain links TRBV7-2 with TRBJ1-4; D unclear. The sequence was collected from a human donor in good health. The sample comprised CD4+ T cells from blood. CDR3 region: CASSLSPIGEKLFF. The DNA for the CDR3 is TGTGCCAGCAGCTTAAGTCCAATAGGTGAAAAACTGTTTTTT.